This T cell receptor (beta chain) originates from a study of T cell repertoires in cytomegalovirus infection. Study-level background: It was the public TCR beta signatures that indicated both CMV infection and matching HLA type.

Ten or more counts support this clonotype. Its matching antigen is unknown. TCRdb reanalysed the reads using MiXCR and keeps one entry per CDR3 protein. The sample lists approximately 130,000 distinct CDR3 sequences, under 30% occurring once. CDR1 and CDR2 (germline): SNHLY, FYNNEI. J was trimmed by 4 bases and V by 10 bases; bases with no gene match: 10. This CDR3 has 13 amino acids. This chain connects TRBV2 to TRBJ2-7; TRBD1 matches 7 bases. The receptor's source is a human donor in good health (CMV status not recorded). Some clones in this sample may be carry-over from other donors' samples. Input material: PBMCs, sequenced either directly or after in vitro stimulation (not recorded which). CDR3 nucleotide sequence: TGTGCCACCAGGGCGGTACAGGGGTACGAGCAGTACTTC. It encodes CATRAVQGYEQYF. The complete variable domain, with remaining parts taken from reference TRBV2 and TRBJ2-7, reads EPEVTQTPSHQVTQMGQEVILRCVPISNHLYFYWYRQILGQKVEFLVSFYNNEISEKSEIFDDQFSVERPDGSNFTLKIRSTKLEDSAMYFCATRAVQGYEQYFGPGTRLTVT.